This TCR beta chain was sequenced in a study of CD8+ T cells in alopecia areata. The table lists this clone with a few counts. The antigen is undetermined. The study's findings and limits: Scalp sequencing captures resident alphabeta T cells of normal skin too.

Extracted RNA was reverse transcribed, and the resulting cDNA served as sequencing template. Sequencing was performed with immunoSEQ multiplex PCR; in TCRdb, only in-frame clones are kept and a portion is missing. The data show about 97,000 clones, with 41% seen just once and 1.3% held by the top ten. Sequenced input: CD4+ T cells sorted from blood. The receptor's source is a human donor with alopecia areata.

CDR3 in DNA: TGCAGCGCCGACGGGCAGGGGGCGGATGAGCAGTTCTTC. Protein sequence: CSADGQGADEQFF. This chain connects TRBV29-1 to TRBJ2-1, with TRBD1 matching over 8 bases. There are 13 residues in the CDR3. Germline-derived CDR1 and CDR2 are SQVTM and ANQGSEA. V lost 7 bases, J lost 8 bases, and 10 bases stayed unmatched.